This T cell receptor (beta chain) was identified in a study of blood T cells in healthy people across ages. The CDR3 is made up of 15 amino acids. The V gene's germline CDR1 is SGHKS and CDR2 YYEKEE (reference sequence). V dropped 5 bases and J dropped 3; count of bases not matched to a gene: 5. Combining a sample-barcoded 5' primer with a J-beta primer mix, a second PCR ran for roughly 7 to 11 cycles. TCRdb re-called the 5' RACE reads with MiXCR, one entry per CDR3 protein. This repertoire shows just under 550,000 distinct CDR3 sequences, around 24% found once; its top ten account for around 10%. A further study also used this sample, focusing on T cells of mothers and their children. That source reports: Per 15 ul, 1.5 ug of RNA was used, with all extracted RNA going into cDNA synthesis.

The sample consisted of blood. The sequence was obtained from a boy younger than 18 in good health. The V and J genes are TRBV5-5 and TRBJ1-5; 10 bases fit TRBD1. CDR3 bases: TGTGCCAGCAGGCCCGGGACAGGGGCCAATCAGCCCCAGCATTTT. Its protein product is CASRPGTGANQPQHF.